This TCR beta chain was sequenced during a study of blood T cell repertoires in COVID-19 (dated by TCRdb to the early 2020s). In the study overall: Collaborator samples came from the United States, Italy and Spain and covered acute and convalescent phases of COVID-19. The material from the prospective study consisted of cDNA or gDNA derived from T cells, B-cell-depleted T cells, or PBMCs. The dataset comprised deeply sampled blood TCRbeta repertoires from subjects exposed to, actively infected with, or recovered from COVID-19. A freely available public database, intended as a resource for researchers studying the immune response to SARS-CoV-2, is where the repertoires were released. The samples were drawn from two sources: the first 160 participants of the ongoing ImmuneRACE study, and fewer than 1,500 subjects contributed by 6 global collaborators. Sample metadata almost always included a de-identified subject ID, COVID-19 status, age in years and sex. Where available, HLA class I and class II types were taken from metadata supplied by the sample provider and were not determined by assay-based typing.

Summary of the overall study and its limitations: Clinical and demographic metadata were provided uncurated, with the amount varying by source and participant.

Whole blood was collected in K2EDTA tubes by collaborating institutions according to the institutions' own protocols. For TCRbeta analysis, collaborators shipped samples in one of three forms: frozen whole blood, isolated PBMCs, or DNA extracted from either of those sample types. TCRbeta CDR3 regions were amplified from genomic DNA by means of the immunoSEQ Assay, a bias-controlled multiplex PCR. The source study handled its data this way. The number of nucleated cells in each sample was estimated from the amplification of reference gene primers within the assay. To quantify the absolute abundance of each unique TCRbeta CDR3 rearrangement, sequence reads were collapsed and filtered. For each sample, productive Simpson clonality was calculated as the square root of Simpson's diversity index over productive rearrangements. In its TCRdb copy, this immuneACCESS table keeps in-frame sequences only and misses some clones. Where compared with another copy, unresolved V genes explain less than half of these, and the others have no known cause. The D gene and trimming were derived from the DNA, and the V and J assignments and clone size from that table. Within this sample are approximately 67,000 clones, with about nine tenths of them counted one time only. Just over 8% of the sample goes to the ten largest clones.

As concerns this clone: Its antigen target is currently unknown. Per-base qualities were not stored, and no clone one base away is much larger.

V is pared back by 11 bases and J by 4 bases, with 15 bases lying between the germline termini. Counted from cysteine to phenylalanine, this CDR3 has 13 amino acids. CDR3 DNA is the only sequence kept; it has 39 bases, read in frame from the first base. The germline V gene (reference sequence) supplies CDR1 MNHEY and CDR2 SMNVEV. The source is a man over 45 with active COVID-19. The sequence is built from TRBV27 and TRBJ1-5; the D gene is possibly TRBD1, with 6 bases matching. The specimen was peripheral blood. This receptor carries the CDR3 CAAWTEPNQPQHF. The DNA sequence is TGTGCCGCCTGGACAGAACCTAATCAGCCCCAGCATTTT.